This TCR beta chain originates from a study of CD8 T cells in ankylosing spondylitis. This CDR3 region has 15 residues. Germline V gene lookup returns CDR1 MNHEY and CDR2 SVGAGI. Trimming shortened V by 0 bases and J by 8 bases, and 13 bases separated the two germline ends. Preparation of TCR beta libraries was done by quantitative 5'-RACE with molecular barcodes. MiXCR was run by TCRdb on the 5' RACE reads, yielding one entry per CDR3 protein. The sample consists of more than 650,000 distinct CDR3 sequences, approximately 10% of them appearing once. Regarding the study as a whole: There were earlier reports of some motif variants in reactive arthritis synovial fluid and blood. There was reportedly significant enrichment of clones that were disease-linked in matched ankylosing spondylitis synovial fluid. Ankylosing spondylitis blood seemed to carry a telltale TCR beta motif made of roughly eight highly homologous variants. The authors found the disease-linked clones to be CD8+ and relatively rare in peripheral blood.

The table lists this clonotype with many counts. Antigen unknown. The TCR was taken from a male donor with ankylosing spondylitis. Source material: blood, either unsorted or a sorted T cell fraction (not recorded which). V usage is TRBV6-5 and J usage is TRBJ1-4; TRBD1 might be the D (5 bases). DNA of the CDR3: TGTGCCAGCAGTTACTCGCAGGGAATGGGGGAAAAACTGTTTTTT. It translates to CASSYSQGMGEKLFF.